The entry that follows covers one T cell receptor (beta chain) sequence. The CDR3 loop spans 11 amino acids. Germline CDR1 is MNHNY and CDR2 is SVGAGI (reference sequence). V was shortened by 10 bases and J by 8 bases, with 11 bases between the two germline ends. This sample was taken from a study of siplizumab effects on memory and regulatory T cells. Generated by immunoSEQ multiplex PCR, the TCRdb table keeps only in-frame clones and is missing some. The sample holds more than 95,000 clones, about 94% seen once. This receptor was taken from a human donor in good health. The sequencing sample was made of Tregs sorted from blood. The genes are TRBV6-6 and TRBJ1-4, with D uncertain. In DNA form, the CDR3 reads TGTGCCACCGGGGTGACCGAAAAACTGTTTTTT. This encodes CATGVTEKLFF.